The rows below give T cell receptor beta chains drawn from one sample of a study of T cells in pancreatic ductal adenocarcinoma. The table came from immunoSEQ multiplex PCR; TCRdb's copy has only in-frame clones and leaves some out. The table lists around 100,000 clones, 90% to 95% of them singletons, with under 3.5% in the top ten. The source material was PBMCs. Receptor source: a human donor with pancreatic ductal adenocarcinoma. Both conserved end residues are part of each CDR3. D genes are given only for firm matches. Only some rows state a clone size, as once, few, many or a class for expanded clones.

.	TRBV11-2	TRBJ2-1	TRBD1	TGTGCCAGCAGGTCGACAGGGCTTCAAGGATCTCTTTACAATGAGCAGTTCTTC	CASRSTGLQGSLYNEQFF
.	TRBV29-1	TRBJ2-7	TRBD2	TGCAGCGCTGGTGGGAGGGCTGAGGTCGGGCCCTACGAGCAGTACTTC	CSAGGRAEVGPYEQYF
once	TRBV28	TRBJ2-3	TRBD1	TGTGCCAGCAGAACAGGGGGAACCGGGGCAGATACGCAGTATTTT	CASRTGGTGADTQYF
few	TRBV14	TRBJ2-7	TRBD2	TGTGCCAGCAGCCAAGTAACGACAACTAGCGGGCAAACCTACGAGCAGTACTTC	CASSQVTTTSGQTYEQYF
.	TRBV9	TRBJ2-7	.	TGTGCCAGCAGCCCCCAAGGAGATTCCTACGAGCAGTACTTC	CASSPQGDSYEQYF
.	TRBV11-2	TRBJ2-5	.	TGTGCCAGCAGCCATGAGGGTGGGACCCAGTACTTC	CASSHEGGTQYF
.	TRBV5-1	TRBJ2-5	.	TGCGCCAGCAGCCGATCAGGGGCCGGTGCTTTCGTAGAGACCCAGTACTTC	CASSRSGAGAFVETQYF
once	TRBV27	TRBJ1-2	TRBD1	TGTGCCAGCAGTGCTAGGGGGCTTGGCTACACCTTC	CASSARGLGYTF
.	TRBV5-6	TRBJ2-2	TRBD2	TGTGCCAGCAGCCTAGAATTCTTCCCGGCGGGAGGGGTGACCGGGGAGCTGTTTTTT	CASSLEFFPAGGVTGELFF
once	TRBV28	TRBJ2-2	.	TGTGCCAGCAGTTCCGGACAGAACACCGGGGAGCTGTTTTTT	CASSSGQNTGELFF
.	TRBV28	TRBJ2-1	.	TGTGCCAGCAGGTCGACAGCATACAATGAGCAGTTCTTC	CASRSTAYNEQFF
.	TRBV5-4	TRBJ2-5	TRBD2	TGTGCCAGCAGACCTAGCGGGAGTGAGACCCAGTACTTC	CASRPSGSETQYF
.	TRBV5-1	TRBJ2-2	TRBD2	TGCGCCAGCAGCCCGACTAGCGGGACACCCACCGGGGAGCTGTTTTTT	CASSPTSGTPTGELFF
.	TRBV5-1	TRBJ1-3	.	TGCGCCAGCAGCCGGACAGCCTCTGGAAACACCATATATTTT	CASSRTASGNTIYF
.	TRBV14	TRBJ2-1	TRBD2	TGTGCCAGCAGCGTAATAGCGGGGCTAACCTACAATGAGCAGTTCTTC	CASSVIAGLTYNEQFF
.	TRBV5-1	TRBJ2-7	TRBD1	TGCGCCAGCAGCCCGACAGGGGACGGCTACGAGCAGTACTTC	CASSPTGDGYEQYF
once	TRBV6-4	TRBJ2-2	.	TGTGCCAGCAAGACTGTCTGGGACACCGGGGAGCTGTTTTTT	CASKTVWDTGELFF
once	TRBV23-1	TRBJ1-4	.	TGCGCCAGCAGTCAATCGCAGCAGATGCGGAAACTGTTTTTT	CASSQSQQMRKLFF
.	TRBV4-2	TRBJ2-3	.	TGTGCCAGCAGCCAAGGTAAGGTGAAGCGGACCACAGATACGCAGTATTTT	CASSQGKVKRTTDTQYF
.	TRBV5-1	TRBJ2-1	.	TGCGCCAGCAGCTTCCTAGGGAGCGGTGAGCAGTTCTTC	CASSFLGSGEQFF
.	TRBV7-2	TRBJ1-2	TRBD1	TGTGCCAGCAGCCAGGACAGGAACTATGGCTACACCTTC	CASSQDRNYGYTF
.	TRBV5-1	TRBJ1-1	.	TGCGCCAGCAGCTTAGGACAGCTTCCCACTGAAGCTTTCTTT	CASSLGQLPTEAFF
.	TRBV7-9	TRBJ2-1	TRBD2	TGTGCCAGCAGTATTACTAGCGGGAGTAGCAATGAGCAGTTCTTC	CASSITSGSSNEQFF
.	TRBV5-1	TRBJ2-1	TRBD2	TGCGCCAGCAGCTTGGCTAGCGGGAGCTATGAGCAGTTCTTC	CASSLASGSYEQFF